A selection of T cell receptor beta chains follows, all from one sample in a study of PD-1 blockade in classical Hodgkin lymphoma. Only in-frame clones appear in the TCRdb table, and some are missing; sequencing was by immunoSEQ multiplex PCR. This sample carries approximately 160,000 clones, approximately 72% of them seen once, and the ten largest clones take roughly 10%. The sequenced sample was peripheral blood mononuclear cells (PBMCs), obtained before the second cycle of nivolumab. The receptors here all came from a human donor with classical Hodgkin lymphoma. Both conserved end residues are part of each CDR3. D genes are given only for firm matches. A row's size may be missing; if present it is once, few, many or a size class.

TRBD2	TRBV10-3	TRBJ2-5	-	CAISEFLAGIGETQYF	TGTGCCATCAGTGAGTTCCTAGCGGGAATCGGAGAGACCCAGTACTTC
TRBD2	TRBV7-2	TRBJ2-1	-	CASSSPGLAGGPLYNEQFF	TGTGCCAGCAGCTCACCGGGACTAGCGGGAGGGCCCCTATACAATGAGCAGTTCTTC
TRBD1	TRBV27	TRBJ2-7	many	CASRSTGTGVAQYF	TGTGCCAGCCGTTCTACTGGGACAGGTGTTGCGCAGTACTTC
-	TRBV19	TRBJ2-2	-	CASSTDPSGGTGELFF	TGTGCCAGTAGTACCGATCCCTCTGGTGGGACCGGGGAGCTGTTTTTT
-	TRBV2	TRBJ1-2	-	CASSLEGGYTF	TGTGCCAGCAGTCTCGAGGGTGGCTACACCTTC
-	TRBV9	TRBJ1-5	few	CASSLRAPRLHQPQHF	TGTGCCAGCAGCTTACGGGCCCCAAGACTCCATCAGCCCCAGCATTTT
-	TRBV5-5	TRBJ2-7	-	CASSSDRITDEQYF	TGTGCCAGCAGCTCGGACCGGATAACCGACGAGCAGTACTTC
TRBD1	TRBV19	TRBJ1-4	few	CASKKRDRPNEKLFF	TGTGCCAGTAAGAAGAGGGACAGACCTAATGAAAAACTGTTTTTT
-	TRBV7-2	TRBJ1-2	once	CASSLRRGGYYGYTF	TGTGCCAGCAGCTTAAGGCGTGGGGGCTACTATGGCTACACCTTC
-	TRBV6-1	TRBJ2-6	-	CAISDHSGKGSGANVLTF	TGTGCCATCAGTGATCACAGTGGGAAAGGCTCTGGGGCCAACGTCCTGACTTTC